Here is one TCR beta chain with its context. Its antigen is undetermined. This record belongs to a study of chemoradiotherapy in HPV16-positive cancers. On the study more broadly: Candidate HPV-specific T-cell clones and common TCR motifs came from functional assays in a couple of HPV16-positive patients. Broader study findings: The functional HPV-specific definition rests on just a couple of HPV16-positive patients. Candidate HPV-specific clones and E7-related TCR motifs grew in tumor during treatment.

This CDR3 is 15 amino acids long. The ends were cut back, 3 bases at V and 0 bases at J, with 6 bases in the middle. Per the germline V gene, CDR1 is SNHLY and CDR2 is FYNNEI. Generated by immunoSEQ multiplex PCR, the TCRdb table keeps only in-frame clones and is missing some. The table shows about 14,000 clones, with about four fifths occurring only once. The sequence derives from a human donor with HPV-associated anogenital cancer. The specimen was obtained from a patient who underwent chemoradiotherapy. The chain links TRBV2 to TRBJ2-6; D unclear. CDR3 amino acids: CASSEGHSGANVLTF. DNA of the CDR3: TGTGCCAGCAGTGAGGGTCACTCTGGGGCCAACGTCCTGACTTTC.